This entry lists 17 T cell receptor beta chains sequenced from one sample in a study of blood T cell repertoires in COVID-19. Some clones are missing from TCRdb's copy, which holds only in-frame ones; the method was immunoSEQ multiplex PCR. The sample consists of about 330,000 clones, around nine tenths of them appearing once. Sequencing was carried out using PBMCs or T cells enriched from blood (not recorded which). The receptors stem from a woman between 25 and 40 years old who had recovered from COVID-19.

The V and J genes are TRBV5-1 and TRBJ2-7; 8 bases are shared with TRBD2. The CDR3 is made up of 16 amino acids. Germline V gene sequence: CDR1 SGHRS, CDR2 YFSETQ. V gave up 1 base and J gave up 5 bases; unmatched junction bases: 11. The CDR3 protein is CASSLTSGGAGHEQYF. CDR3 in DNA: TGCGCCAGCAGCTTGACAAGCGGGGGCGCGGGGCACGAGCAGTACTTC.

The chain carries TRBV6-1 and TRBJ1-5; D is unresolved. Per germline, CDR1 MNHNS and CDR2 SASEGT. Trimming stripped 1 base from V and 3 bases from J, with 13 bases between. CDR3 length equals 16 residues. The CDR3 reads CASSEEQTHYNQPQHF. Here the CDR3 DNA reads TGTGCCAGCAGTGAAGAGCAGACTCACTACAATCAGCCCCAGCATTTT.

The rearrangement uses TRBV2 and TRBJ1-1; D may be TRBD1 (6 bases). The CDR3 runs 19 residues. V gave up 3 bases and J gave up 5 bases, with 28 bases separating them. CDR1 SNHLY and CDR2 FYNNEI come from the germline V gene. The CDR3: CASSEVVGGHARMRTEAFF. The CDR3 DNA reads TGTGCCAGCAGTGAGGTTGTTGGGGGACACGCTCGAATGAGGACTGAAGCTTTCTTT.

The sample holds one count of this clone. V gene TRBV5-4 combines with J gene TRBJ2-7, with 7 bases aligning to TRBD1. Germline V gene lookup returns CDR1 SGHNT and CDR2 YYREEE (reference sequence). This CDR3 is built from 15 residues. After removal of 4 bases from V and 0 bases from J, the junction contained 7 bases not matched to a gene. The CDR3 bases are TGTGCCAGCAGCCCGAGGACAGGTAGCTCCTACGAGCAGTACTTC. Protein: CASSPRTGSSYEQYF.

The chain employs TRBV3-1 (or the pseudogene TRBV3-2) and TRBJ1-1; D is unclear. The CDR3 contains 14 residues. V dropped 2 bases and J dropped 0 bases, with 7 bases sitting between them. Germline values: CDR1 LGHDT, CDR2 YNNKEL (reference sequence). The CDR3 is CASSQWSVNTEAFF. CDR3 nucleotide sequence: TGTGCCAGCAGCCAATGGTCAGTGAACACTGAAGCTTTCTTT.

The chain joins TRBV10-1 to TRBJ2-1, with D hard to call. The germline V gene has CDR1 WNHNN and CDR2 SYGVQD (reference sequence). The CDR3 contains 12 residues. V lost 7 bases and J lost 10, with 14 bases in between. CDR3 sequence (DNA): TGCGCCAGCAATCCTAATTCTTGGGAGCAGTTCTTC. Its protein is CASNPNSWEQFF.

This sequence joins TRBV5-1 and TRBJ1-2; TRBD1 is a possible D gene (5 bases). The CDR3 is made up of 14 amino acids. Trimming took off 1 base at V and 6 bases at J, with 13 bases between the two ends. Germline assignment: CDR1 SGHRS and CDR2 YFSETQ. The CDR3 sequence is CASSLLRPGDGYTF. Written as DNA, the CDR3 is TGCGCCAGCAGCTTGTTACGACCGGGGGATGGCTACACCTTC. Based on the CDR3 plus reference TRBV5-1 and TRBJ1-2, the full variable domain is KAGVTQTPRYLIKTRGQQVTLSCSPISGHRSVSWYQQTPGQGLQFLFEYFSETQRNKGNFPGRFSGRQFSNSRSEMNVSTLELGDSALYLCASSLLRPGDGYTFGSGTRLTVV.

V usage is TRBV5-6 and J usage is TRBJ1-2; 7 bases fit TRBD1. Germline V gene sequence: CDR1 SGHDT, CDR2 YYEEEE. The V and J ends lost 5 bases and 2 bases, in that order; junction bases with no gene match: 9. The length of the CDR3 is 15 residues. The CDR3 loop is CASRPDRELNYGYTF. The CDR3 bases are TGTGCCAGCAGACCCGACAGGGAATTAAACTATGGCTACACCTTC.

V usage is TRBV19 and J usage is TRBJ1-2; the match to TRBD1 covers 8 bases. The CDR3 has 14 residues. J gave up 2 bases and V 6 bases, and 5 bases lay outside the gene matches. CDR1 is LNHDA, CDR2 SQIVND, per germline (reference sequence). CDR3 loop: CASSSGQGNYGYTF. CDR3 nucleotides: TGTGCCAGTAGCTCCGGACAGGGCAACTATGGCTACACCTTC.

The rearrangement links TRBV5-1 to TRBJ2-1, with 7 bases fitting TRBD1. In germline, CDR1 is SGHRS, CDR2 YFSETQ. This CDR3 has 13 residues. V was pared by 4 bases and J by 7 bases, with 5 bases of the junction left unmatched. The CDR3 protein is CASSVGTANEQFF. The CDR3 DNA sequence: TGCGCCAGCAGCGTCGGGACAGCTAATGAGCAGTTCTTC.

There are a few counts of this clone. The genes are TRBV5-6 and TRBJ1-2; 10 nucleotides align to TRBD1. The germline V gene encodes CDR1 SGHDT and CDR2 YYEEEE. This CDR3 has 14 residues. The junction had 5 bases not matched to a gene; V was cut back by 5 bases and J by 4 bases. The CDR3 reads CASRPDRGSYGYTF. CDR3 DNA: TGTGCCAGCAGGCCGGACAGGGGGAGCTATGGCTACACCTTC. Full variable domain (rest looked up from reference TRBV5-6 and TRBJ1-2): DAGVTQSPTHLIKTRGQQVTLRCSPKSGHDTVSWYQQALGQGPQFIFQYYEEEERQRGNFPDRFSGHQFPNYSSELNVNALLLGDSALYLCASRPDRGSYGYTFGSGTRLTVV.

The sample holds a few counts of this clone. The genes are TRBV6-2 or TRBV6-3 and TRBJ1-1; D gene uncertain. CDR3 length: 17 residues. Per germline, CDR1 MNHEY and CDR2 SVGEGT. V lost 5 bases to trimming and J lost 0 bases, with 19 bases between them. This chain's CDR3 is CASSTYRVTTLNTEAFF. The CDR3 DNA reads TGTGCCAGCAGTACCTACCGGGTCACAACTTTGAACACTGAAGCTTTCTTT.

The chain recombines TRBV7-9 with TRBJ1-2, with D hard to call. The V gene lost 2 bases and the J gene lost 8 bases, with 15 bases spanning the gap. The germline V gene has CDR1 SEHNR and CDR2 FQNEAQ (reference sequence). The CDR3 runs 14 residues. CDR3 DNA: TGTGCCAGCAGCTTAATCCGCGGGGTGGGAGGCTACACCTTC. Its translation is CASSLIRGVGGYTF.

The gene calls are TRBV29-1 and TRBJ1-2; 8 bases match TRBD1. CDR1 and CDR2 (germline): SQVTM, ANQGSEA. V lost 1 base to trimming and J lost 4 bases; unmatched junction nucleotides: 2. CDR3 length equals 13 residues. The DNA for the CDR3 is TGCAGCGTTGAAGCGACAGGGGTCTATGGCTACACCTTC. Amino acids: CSVEATGVYGYTF.

V usage is TRBV18 and J usage is TRBJ1-1; 7 bases match TRBD1. The germline V gene encodes CDR1 KGHSH and CDR2 LQKENI. The CDR3 extends over 15 amino acids. V was pared by 5 bases and J by 4 bases, with 10 bases of the junction left unmatched. CDR3 in DNA: TGTGCCAGCTCATTACCCAGGGGGTCGGGCACTGAAGCTTTCTTT. It encodes CASSLPRGSGTEAFF. The full variable domain, its missing parts supplied by reference TRBV18 and TRBJ1-1, is NAGVMQNPRHLVRRRGQEARLRCSPMKGHSHVYWYRQLPEEGLKFMVYLQKENIIDESGMPKERFSAEFPKEGPSILRIQQVVRGDSAAYFCASSLPRGSGTEAFFGQGTRLTVV.

The chain joins TRBV19 to TRBJ2-1, with D maybe TRBD1 (5 bases). Germline values: CDR1 LNHDA, CDR2 SQIVND (reference sequence). CDR3 length equals 15 residues. Trimming pared 4 bases from V and 2 bases from J, leaving 12 bases between. The CDR3 protein is CASSRLDRAYNEQFF. Here the CDR3 DNA reads TGTGCCAGTAGTAGGCTCGACAGAGCCTACAATGAGCAGTTCTTC.

This chain joins TRBV19 and TRBJ2-3, with 8 nucleotides matching TRBD1. Germline V gene data show CDR1 as LNHDA and CDR2 as SQIVND (reference sequence). CDR3 length: 16 residues. V gave up 1 base and J gave up 7 bases; unmatched junction bases: 10. CDR3 loop: CASSIALGTGGNTQYF. Written as DNA, the CDR3 is TGTGCCAGTAGTATAGCTCTAGGGACAGGTGGAAATACGCAGTATTTT.